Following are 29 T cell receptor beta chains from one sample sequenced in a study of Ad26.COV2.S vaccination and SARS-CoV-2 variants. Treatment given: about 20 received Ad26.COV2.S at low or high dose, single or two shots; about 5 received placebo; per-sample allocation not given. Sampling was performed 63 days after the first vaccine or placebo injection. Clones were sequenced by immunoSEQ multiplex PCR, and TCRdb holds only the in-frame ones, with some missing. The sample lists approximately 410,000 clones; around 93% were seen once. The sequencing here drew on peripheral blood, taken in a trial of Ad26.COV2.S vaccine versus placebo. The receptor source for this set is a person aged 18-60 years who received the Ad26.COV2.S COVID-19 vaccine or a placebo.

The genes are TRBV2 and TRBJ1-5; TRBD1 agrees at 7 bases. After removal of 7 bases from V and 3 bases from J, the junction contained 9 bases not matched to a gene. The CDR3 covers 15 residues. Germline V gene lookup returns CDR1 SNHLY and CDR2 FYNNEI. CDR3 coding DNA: TGTGCCAGCACCCCCTCGGACAGGCACAATCAGCCCCAGCATTTT. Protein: CASTPSDRHNQPQHF.

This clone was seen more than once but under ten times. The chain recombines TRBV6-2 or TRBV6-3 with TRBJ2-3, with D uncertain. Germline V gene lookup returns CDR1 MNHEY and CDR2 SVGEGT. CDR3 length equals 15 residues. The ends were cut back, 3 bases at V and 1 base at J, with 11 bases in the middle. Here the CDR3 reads CASSYPAGRTDTQYF. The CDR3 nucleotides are TGTGCCAGCAGTTATCCGGCCGGACGCACAGATACGCAGTATTTT.

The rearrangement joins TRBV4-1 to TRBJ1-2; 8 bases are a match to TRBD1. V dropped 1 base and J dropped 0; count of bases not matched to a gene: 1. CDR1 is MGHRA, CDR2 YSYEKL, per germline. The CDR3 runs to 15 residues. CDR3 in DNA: TGCGCCAGCAGCCAAGCGGACAGGGCTAACTATGGCTACACCTTC. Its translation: CASSQADRANYGYTF.

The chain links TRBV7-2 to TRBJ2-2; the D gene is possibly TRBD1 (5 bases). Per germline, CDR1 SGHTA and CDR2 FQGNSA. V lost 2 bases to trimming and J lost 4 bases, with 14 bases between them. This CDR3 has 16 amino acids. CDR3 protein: CASSLFADRTTGELFF. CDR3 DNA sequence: TGTGCCAGCAGCTTATTTGCCGACAGAACCACCGGGGAGCTGTTTTTT. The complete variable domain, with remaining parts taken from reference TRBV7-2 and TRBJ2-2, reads GAGVSQSPSNKVTEKGKDVELRCDPISGHTALYWYRQSLGQGLEFLIYFQGNSAPDKSGLPSDRFSAERTGGSVSTLTIQRTQQEDSAVYLCASSLFADRTTGELFFGEGSRLTVL.

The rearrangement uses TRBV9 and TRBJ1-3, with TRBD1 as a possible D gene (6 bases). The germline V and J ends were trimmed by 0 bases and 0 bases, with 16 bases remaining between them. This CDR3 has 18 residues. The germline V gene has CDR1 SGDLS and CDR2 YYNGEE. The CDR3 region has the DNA TGTGCCAGCAGCGTAGATCCAGGACAGCCTGTCTCTGGAAACACCATATATTTT. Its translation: CASSVDPGQPVSGNTIYF. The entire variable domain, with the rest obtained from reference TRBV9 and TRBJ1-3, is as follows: DSGVTQTPKHLITATGQRVTLRCSPRSGDLSVYWYQQSLDQGLQFLIQYYNGEERAKGNILERFSAQQFPDLHSELNLSSLELGDSALYFCASSVDPGQPVSGNTIYFGEGSWLTVV.

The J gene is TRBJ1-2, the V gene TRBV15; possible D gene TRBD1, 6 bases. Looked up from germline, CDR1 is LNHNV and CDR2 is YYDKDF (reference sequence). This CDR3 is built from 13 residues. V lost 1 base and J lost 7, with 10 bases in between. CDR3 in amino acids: CATSRGTVFGYTF. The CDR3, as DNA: TGTGCCACCAGCAGAGGGACAGTATTTGGCTACACCTTC.

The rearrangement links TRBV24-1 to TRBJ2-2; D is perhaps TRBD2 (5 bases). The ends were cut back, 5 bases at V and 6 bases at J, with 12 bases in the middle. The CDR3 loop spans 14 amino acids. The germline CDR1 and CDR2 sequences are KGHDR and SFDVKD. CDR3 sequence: CATSGPLASGELFF. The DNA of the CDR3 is TGTGCCACCAGTGGCCCCCTAGCATCCGGGGAGCTGTTTTTT.

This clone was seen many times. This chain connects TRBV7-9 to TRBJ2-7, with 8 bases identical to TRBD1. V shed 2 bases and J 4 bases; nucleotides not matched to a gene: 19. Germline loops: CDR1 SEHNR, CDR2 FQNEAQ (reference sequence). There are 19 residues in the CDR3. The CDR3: CASSLIEGSYGQGGYEQYF. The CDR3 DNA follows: TGTGCCAGCAGCTTAATTGAGGGATCTTACGGACAGGGAGGTTACGAGCAGTACTTC.

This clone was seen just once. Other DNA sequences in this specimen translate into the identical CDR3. DNA for the CDR3: TGTGCCAGCTCACCAACAGACATGAACACTGAAGCTTTCTTT. This encodes CASSPTDMNTEAFF. The rearrangement joins TRBV18 to TRBJ1-1; D uncertain. The V and J ends lost 2 bases and 0 bases respectively, with 7 bases between them. The CDR3 totals 14 residues. From germline, CDR1 is KGHSH and CDR2 LQKENI.

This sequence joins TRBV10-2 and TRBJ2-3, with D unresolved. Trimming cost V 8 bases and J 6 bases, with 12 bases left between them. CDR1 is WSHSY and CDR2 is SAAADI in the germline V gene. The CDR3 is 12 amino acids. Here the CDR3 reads CASCDSADTQYF. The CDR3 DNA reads TGCGCCAGCTGCGACTCTGCGGATACGCAGTATTTT.

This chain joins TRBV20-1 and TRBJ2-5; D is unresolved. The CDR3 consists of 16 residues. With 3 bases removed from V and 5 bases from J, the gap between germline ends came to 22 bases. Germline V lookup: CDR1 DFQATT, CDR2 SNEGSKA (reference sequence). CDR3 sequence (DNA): TGCAGTGCTAGTCCACCGGGCTTTCGCCCGAAGGAGACCCAGTACTTC. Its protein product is CSASPPGFRPKETQYF.

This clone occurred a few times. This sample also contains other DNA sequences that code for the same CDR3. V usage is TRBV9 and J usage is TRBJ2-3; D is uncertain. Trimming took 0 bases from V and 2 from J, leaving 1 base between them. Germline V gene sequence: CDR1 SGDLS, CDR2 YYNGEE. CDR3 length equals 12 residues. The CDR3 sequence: CASSVDTDTQYF. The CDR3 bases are TGTGCCAGCAGCGTAGACACAGATACGCAGTATTTT.

The CDR3 sequence is CASSLMAPSYSNQPQHF. CDR3 coding DNA: TGTGCCAGCAGTTTAATGGCCCCCTCTTATAGCAATCAGCCCCAGCATTTT. The genes are TRBV28 and TRBJ1-5; D is undetermined. The CDR3 consists of 17 residues. Deletions cut 2 bases from V and 0 bases from J, with 14 bases between. Germline lookup yields CDR1 MDHEN and CDR2 SYDVKM.

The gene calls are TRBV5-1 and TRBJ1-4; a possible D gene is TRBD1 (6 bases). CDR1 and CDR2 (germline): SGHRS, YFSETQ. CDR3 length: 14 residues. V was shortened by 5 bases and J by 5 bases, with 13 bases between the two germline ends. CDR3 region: CASSSQGLNEKLFF. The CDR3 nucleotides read TGCGCCAGCAGTTCACAGGGTTTAAATGAAAAACTGTTTTTT.

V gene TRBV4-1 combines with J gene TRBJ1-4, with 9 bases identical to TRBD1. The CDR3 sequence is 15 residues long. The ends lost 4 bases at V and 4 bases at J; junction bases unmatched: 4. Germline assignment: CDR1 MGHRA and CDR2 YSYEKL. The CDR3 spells CASSRRQGDNEKLFF. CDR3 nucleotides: TGCGCCAGCAGCCGTCGACAGGGGGATAATGAAAAACTGTTTTTT.

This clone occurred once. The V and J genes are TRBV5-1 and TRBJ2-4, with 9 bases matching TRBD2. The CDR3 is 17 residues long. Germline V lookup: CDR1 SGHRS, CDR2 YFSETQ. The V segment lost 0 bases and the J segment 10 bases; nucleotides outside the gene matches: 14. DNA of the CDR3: TGCGCCAGCAGCTTGGGGACACCGGGACTAGCTAGTCGGATTCAGTACTTC. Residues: CASSLGTPGLASRIQYF.

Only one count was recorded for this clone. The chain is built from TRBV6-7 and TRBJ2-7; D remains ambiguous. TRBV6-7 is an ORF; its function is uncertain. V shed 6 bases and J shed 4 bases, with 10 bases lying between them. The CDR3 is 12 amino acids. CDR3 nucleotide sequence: TGTGCCAGCAGCCTTAGTATTTACGAGCAGTACTTC. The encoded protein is CASSLSIYEQYF.

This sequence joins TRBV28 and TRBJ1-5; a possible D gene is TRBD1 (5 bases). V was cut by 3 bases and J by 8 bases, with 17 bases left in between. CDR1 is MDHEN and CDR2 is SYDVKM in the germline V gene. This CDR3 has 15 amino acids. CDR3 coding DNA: TGTGCCAGCAGTTTTCACCAGGGCGGAGGGGAGCCCCAGCATTTT. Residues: CASSFHQGGGEPQHF. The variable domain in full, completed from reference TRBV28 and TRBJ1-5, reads DVKVTQSSRYLVKRTGEKVFLECVQDMDHENMFWYRQDPGLGLRLIYFSYDVKMKEKGDIPEGYSVSREKKERFSLILESASTNQTSMYLCASSFHQGGGEPQHFGDGTRLSIL.

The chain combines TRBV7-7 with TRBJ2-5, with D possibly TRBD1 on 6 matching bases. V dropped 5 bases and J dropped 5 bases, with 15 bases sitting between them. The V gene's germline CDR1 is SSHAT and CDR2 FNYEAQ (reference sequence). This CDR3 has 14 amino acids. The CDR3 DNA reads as TGTGCCAGCAGCCCCAATCCGGGACACGAGACCCAGTACTTC. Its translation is CASSPNPGHETQYF.

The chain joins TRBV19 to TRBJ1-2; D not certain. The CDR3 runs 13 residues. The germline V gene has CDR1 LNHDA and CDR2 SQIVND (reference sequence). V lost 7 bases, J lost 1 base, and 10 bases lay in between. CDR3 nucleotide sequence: TGTGCCAGTACCTCCCAGGTTAACTATGGCTACACCTTC. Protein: CASTSQVNYGYTF.

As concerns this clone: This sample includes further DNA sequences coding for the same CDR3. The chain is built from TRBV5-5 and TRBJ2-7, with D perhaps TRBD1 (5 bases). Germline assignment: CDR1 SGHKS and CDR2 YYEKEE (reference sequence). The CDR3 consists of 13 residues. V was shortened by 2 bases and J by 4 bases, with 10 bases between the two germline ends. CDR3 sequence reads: CASSFSPGYEQYF. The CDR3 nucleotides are TGTGCCAGCAGCTTTTCTCCAGGGTACGAGCAGTACTTC. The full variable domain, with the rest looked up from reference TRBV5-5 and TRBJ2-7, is DAGVTQSPTHLIKTRGQQVTLRCSPISGHKSVSWYQQVLGQGPQFIFQYYEKEERGRGNFPDRFSARQFPNYSSELNVNALLLGDSALYLCASSFSPGYEQYFGPGTRLTVT.

CDR3 sequence reads: CASKVGKHADTQYF. DNA for the CDR3: TGTGCCAGCAAGGTTGGTAAGCACGCAGATACGCAGTATTTT. V and J are TRBV2 and TRBJ2-3; D not resolved. Trimming removed 7 bases at V and 4 bases at J, with 15 bases between. The CDR3 covers 14 residues. Germline V gives CDR1 SNHLY, CDR2 FYNNEI.

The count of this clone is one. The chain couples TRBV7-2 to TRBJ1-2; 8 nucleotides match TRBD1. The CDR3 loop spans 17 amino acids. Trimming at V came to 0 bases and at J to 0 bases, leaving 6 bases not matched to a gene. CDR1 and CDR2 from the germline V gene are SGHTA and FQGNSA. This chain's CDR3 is CASSLARQGTTNYGYTF. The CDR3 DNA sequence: TGTGCCAGCAGCTTAGCCCGACAGGGGACTACTAACTATGGCTACACCTTC. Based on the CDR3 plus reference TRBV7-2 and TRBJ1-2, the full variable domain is GAGVSQSPSNKVTEKGKDVELRCDPISGHTALYWYRQSLGQGLEFLIYFQGNSAPDKSGLPSDRFSAERTGGSVSTLTIQRTQQEDSAVYLCASSLARQGTTNYGYTFGSGTRLTVV.

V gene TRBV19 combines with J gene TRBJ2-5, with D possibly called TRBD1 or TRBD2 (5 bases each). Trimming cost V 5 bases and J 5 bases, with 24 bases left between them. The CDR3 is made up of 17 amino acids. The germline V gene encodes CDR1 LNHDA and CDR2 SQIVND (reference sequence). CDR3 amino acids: CASSASGTGSNRETQYF. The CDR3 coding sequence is TGTGCCAGTAGTGCCTCTGGGACCGGGTCGAATCGGGAGACCCAGTACTTC.

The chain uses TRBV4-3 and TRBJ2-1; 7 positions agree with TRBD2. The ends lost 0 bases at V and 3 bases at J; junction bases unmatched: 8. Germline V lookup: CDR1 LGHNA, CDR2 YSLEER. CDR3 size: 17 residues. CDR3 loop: CASSQESWGGLYNEQFF. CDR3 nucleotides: TGCGCCAGCAGCCAAGAGTCTTGGGGGGGTCTCTACAATGAGCAGTTCTTC.

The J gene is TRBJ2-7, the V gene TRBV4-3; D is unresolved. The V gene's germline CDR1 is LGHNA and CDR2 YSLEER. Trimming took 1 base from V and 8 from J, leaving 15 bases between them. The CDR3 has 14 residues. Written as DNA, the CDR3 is TGCGCCAGCAGCCAAGTATCCGGATCCCGACAGCAGTACTTC. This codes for CASSQVSGSRQQYF.

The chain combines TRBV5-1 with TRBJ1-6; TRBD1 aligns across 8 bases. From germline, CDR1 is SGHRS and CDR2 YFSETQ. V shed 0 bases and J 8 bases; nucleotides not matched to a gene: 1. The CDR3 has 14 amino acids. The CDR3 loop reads CASSLGTGYSPLHF. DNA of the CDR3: TGCGCCAGCAGCTTGGGGACAGGGTATTCACCCCTCCACTTT.

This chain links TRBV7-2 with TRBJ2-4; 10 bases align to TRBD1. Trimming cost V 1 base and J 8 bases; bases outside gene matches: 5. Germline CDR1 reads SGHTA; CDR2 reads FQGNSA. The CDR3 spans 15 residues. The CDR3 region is CASSLGQGAIHIQYF. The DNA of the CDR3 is TGTGCCAGCAGCTTAGGACAGGGGGCTATTCACATTCAGTACTTC.

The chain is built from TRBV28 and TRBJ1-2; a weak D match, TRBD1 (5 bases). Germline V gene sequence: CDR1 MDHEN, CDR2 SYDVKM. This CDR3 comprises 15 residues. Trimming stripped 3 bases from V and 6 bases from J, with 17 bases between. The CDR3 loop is CASSFSMLGGDGYTF. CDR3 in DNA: TGTGCCAGCAGTTTCTCTATGTTGGGGGGTGATGGCTACACCTTC.